This T cell receptor beta chain was profiled in a study of Graves' ophthalmopathy and Graves' hyperthyroidism. This clonotype was counted at least ten times. For repertoire sequencing, the TCR beta CDR3 regions were amplified from RNA transcripts. Second-round multiplex PCR came after first-round RT-PCR with HTBI primers. A single record per CDR3 protein comes from TCRdb applying MiXCR to the multiplex PCR reads. Of approximately 160,000 distinct CDR3 sequences listed, 39% are singletons. This CDR3 comprises 16 residues. Germline V lookup: CDR1 KGHDR, CDR2 SFDVKD. J lost 7 bases, V lost 4 bases, and 7 bases had no gene match.

The sample consisted of peripheral blood. The chain couples TRBV24-1 to TRBJ2-2, with 11 bases matching TRBD2. This receptor was obtained from a man younger than 40 with Graves' ophthalmopathy. CDR3 in DNA: TGTGCCACCAGTGAGACCGGGACTAGCGGCCGCGGGGAGCTGTTTTTT. Encoded protein: CATSETGTSGRGELFF.